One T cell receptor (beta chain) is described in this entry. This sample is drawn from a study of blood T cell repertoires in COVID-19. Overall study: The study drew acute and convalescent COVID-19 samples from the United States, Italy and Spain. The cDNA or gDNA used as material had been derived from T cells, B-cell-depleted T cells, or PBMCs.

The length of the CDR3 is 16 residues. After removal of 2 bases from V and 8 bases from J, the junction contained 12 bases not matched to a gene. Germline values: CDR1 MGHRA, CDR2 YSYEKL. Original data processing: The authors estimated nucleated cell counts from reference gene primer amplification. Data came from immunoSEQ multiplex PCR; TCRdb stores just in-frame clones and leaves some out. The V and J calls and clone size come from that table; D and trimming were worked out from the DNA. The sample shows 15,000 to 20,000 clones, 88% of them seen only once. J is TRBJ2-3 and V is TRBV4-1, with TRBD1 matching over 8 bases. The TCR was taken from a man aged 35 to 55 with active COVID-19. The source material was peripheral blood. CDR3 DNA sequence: TGCGCCAGCAGCCAACCCCGCAGGGGGCGCGGGGTTACGCAGTATTTT. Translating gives CASSQPRRGRGVTQYF.